A single TCR beta chain is shown here with its context. From germline, CDR1 is SGHRS and CDR2 YFSETQ. The V gene end was trimmed by 4 bases and the J gene end by 3 bases; junction bases not matched to a gene: 7. The CDR3 is 15 amino acids. This entry comes from a study of shared clonotypes between healthy human individuals. Original methodology: Without quality scores, immunoSEQ junctional reads could not be filtered like full-length reads. Using immunoSEQ multiplex PCR, the repertoire was profiled, and TCRdb retains in-frame clones only, with some absent. V, J and clone size are taken as reported in that table, and D and trimming were inferred from the DNA itself. The sample has 800,000 to 1,200,000 clones, about four fifths seen once.

The sample was memory CD4+ T cells from PBMCs. Subset here: CD45RA-negative fraction. The J gene is TRBJ2-5, the V gene TRBV5-1, with 9 bases that match TRBD2. The sequence derives from a man aged 18 to 30 in good health. Some clones in this sample may be carry-over from other donors' samples. This CDR3 is CASSPAPSGKETQYF. CDR3 coding DNA: TGCGCCAGCAGCCCAGCCCCTAGCGGGAAAGAGACCCAGTACTTC.